The 26 T cell receptor beta chains in this list originate from one sample, sequenced in a study of T cell responses to AZD1222 COVID-19 vaccine. Sequenced by immunoSEQ multiplex PCR; TCRdb stores in-frame clones only, minus some. The sample includes 95,000 to 100,000 clones, about nine tenths of them seen just once. The specimen comprised peripheral blood, sampled on day 0 of AZD1222 vaccination. The receptor source for this set is an adult in good health.

The chain has TRBV5-1 and TRBJ2-2, with 11 bases matching TRBD2. The CDR3 spans 17 residues. Germline CDR1 and CDR2: SGHRS and YFSETQ. J lost 9 bases, V lost 0 bases, and 10 bases had no gene match. The CDR3 loop reads CASSLEGTSGAFRELFF. The CDR3 nucleotides are TGCGCCAGCAGCTTGGAAGGGACTAGCGGCGCCTTCCGGGAGCTGTTTTTT.

The V and J genes are TRBV5-4 and TRBJ2-5; tentatively, D is TRBD1 (6 bases). Trimming cost V 0 bases and J 5 bases, with 14 bases left between them. Germline V lookup: CDR1 SGHNT, CDR2 YYREEE (reference sequence). CDR3 size: 15 residues. This chain's CDR3 is CASSLASGEGETQYF. The CDR3 region has the DNA TGTGCCAGCAGCTTGGCGTCAGGGGAAGGGGAGACCCAGTACTTC.

The gene calls are TRBV12-3 or TRBV12-4 and TRBJ1-5; D not resolved. This CDR3 comprises 13 residues. Trimming removed 3 bases from V and 9 bases from J, with 12 bases in between. The CDR3 loop is CASSFGPAGPQHF. The DNA for the CDR3 is TGTGCCAGCAGTTTCGGTCCCGCAGGGCCCCAGCATTTT.

This sequence joins TRBV2 and TRBJ1-5, with D possibly TRBD1 on 5 matching bases. The CDR3 is made up of 13 amino acids. V lost 6 bases and J 5 bases, leaving 11 bases between the germline ends. Germline CDR1 reads SNHLY; CDR2 reads FYNNEI. CDR3 DNA: TGTGCCAGCAGGGGGGAAGTCGATCAGCCCCAGCATTTT. Its protein product is CASRGEVDQPQHF.

The V and J genes are TRBV27 and TRBJ2-3; TRBD2 might be the D (6 bases). CDR1 is MNHEY, CDR2 SMNVEV, per germline (reference sequence). V lost 10 bases, J lost 0 bases, and 14 bases lay in between. The CDR3 runs 14 residues. The DNA of the CDR3 is TGTGCCACCGGGAGTGATTACAGCACAGATACGCAGTATTTT. This encodes CATGSDYSTDTQYF.

The rearrangement joins TRBV27 to TRBJ1-1, with D perhaps matching TRBD1 (6 bases). The length of the CDR3 is 14 residues. Germline V lookup: CDR1 MNHEY, CDR2 SMNVEV (reference sequence). V was trimmed by 2 bases and J by 6 bases, leaving 13 bases between them. The CDR3 sequence: CASSLGAGDAEAFF. CDR3 nucleotide sequence: TGTGCCAGCAGTTTAGGGGCAGGGGACGCTGAAGCTTTCTTT.

The V call is TRBV6-1, the J call TRBJ2-3; a weak D match, TRBD2 (6 bases). Germline CDR1 MNHNS, CDR2 SASEGT. V shed 3 bases and J shed 4 bases, with 11 bases lying between them. The CDR3 spans 14 residues. CDR3 sequence reads: CASSDTSGADTQYF. The CDR3 coding sequence is TGTGCCAGCAGTGATACTTCGGGGGCAGATACGCAGTATTTT.

V gene TRBV11-2 combines with J gene TRBJ1-2; tentative D call: TRBD1 (6 bases). The CDR3 spans 14 residues. V gave up 4 bases and J gave up 4 bases, with 13 bases separating them. Germline-derived CDR1 and CDR2 are SGHAT and FQNNGV. The CDR3 loop is CASSYGTSGYGYTF. The CDR3 coding sequence is TGTGCCAGCAGCTACGGGACATCAGGCTATGGCTACACCTTC.

This chain connects TRBV4-1 to TRBJ1-1; D gene unclear. V dropped 1 base and J dropped 0 bases, with 12 bases sitting between them. The CDR3 is made up of 16 amino acids. Germline CDR1 reads MGHRA; CDR2 reads YSYEKL. The CDR3 DNA is TGCGCCAGCAGCCAAGTCTTTCGGGGAATGAACACTGAAGCTTTCTTT. Translated, it gives CASSQVFRGMNTEAFF.

This clone was counted a few times. The chain joins TRBV29-1 to TRBJ1-2; TRBD1 might be the D (6 bases). CDR1 and CDR2 (germline): SQVTM, ANQGSEA. Deletions cut 6 bases from V and 8 bases from J, with 19 bases between. The CDR3 runs 13 residues. The DNA of the CDR3 is TGCAGCGTCCCCATGGGGGGGCGGGGAGGCTACACCTTC. Amino acid sequence: CSVPMGGRGGYTF.

This clone was recorded only once. This chain connects TRBV7-3 to TRBJ1-6, with TRBD1 matching over 7 bases. CDR1 and CDR2 (germline): SGHTA, FQGTGA. CDR3 length: 15 residues. After removal of 1 base from V and 9 bases from J, the junction contained 6 bases not matched to a gene. The CDR3 sequence is CASSLIRGLSSPLHF. Written as DNA, the CDR3 is TGTGCCAGCAGCTTAATTAGGGGGCTGTCTTCACCCCTCCACTTT.

The rearrangement links TRBV6-5 to TRBJ2-7; D gene uncertain. Germline V gives CDR1 MNHEY, CDR2 SVGAGI. Trimming pared 7 bases from V and 2 bases from J, leaving 15 bases between. The CDR3 is 14 residues long. The CDR3 protein is CASTTQGPPYEQYF. CDR3 nucleotide sequence: TGTGCCAGCACTACACAAGGGCCTCCCTACGAGCAGTACTTC.

The chain joins TRBV5-6 to TRBJ1-6, with 9 bases matching TRBD1. Trimming removed 7 bases from V and 7 bases from J; junction bases left unmatched: 6. The CDR3 loop spans 14 amino acids. Per the germline V gene, CDR1 is SGHDT and CDR2 is YYEEEE. CDR3 coding DNA: TGTGCCAGCTCCATACAGGGGGCCAATTCACCCCTCCACTTT. Translation gives CASSIQGANSPLHF.

The CDR3 is CASSQGTARNTGELFF. The DNA of the CDR3 is TGCGCCAGCAGCCAAGGTACCGCCCGGAACACCGGGGAGCTGTTTTTT. This chain links TRBV4-1 with TRBJ2-2; D gene ambiguous. Germline V CDR1 and CDR2: MGHRA, YSYEKL. V was shortened by 1 base and J by 1 base, with 10 bases between the two germline ends. The CDR3 runs to 16 residues.

The chain uses TRBV9 and TRBJ2-2; D not certain. Germline V gene sequence: CDR1 SGDLS, CDR2 YYNGEE. The CDR3 has 14 amino acids. V was cut by 2 bases and J by 1 base, with 6 bases left in between. As DNA, the CDR3 is TGTGCCAGCAGCGTCTCCGGGAACACCGGGGAGCTGTTTTTT. Protein: CASSVSGNTGELFF.

The rearrangement joins TRBV6-5 to TRBJ2-7; 8 nucleotides line up with TRBD1. CDR1 is MNHEY, CDR2 SVGAGI, per germline. The CDR3 sequence is 14 residues long. Trimming took 8 bases from V and 4 from J; bases not matched to a gene: 10. The CDR3, as DNA: TGTGCCAGCCACCTAGGGGACAGGCGTTACGAGCAGTACTTC. Protein sequence: CASHLGDRRYEQYF.

This clone was seen a few times. V and J are TRBV5-4 and TRBJ1-1, with 8 nucleotides matching TRBD1. V lost 3 bases to trimming and J lost 3 bases; unmatched junction nucleotides: 4. The CDR3 length is 14 residues. Per germline, CDR1 SGHNT and CDR2 YYREEE (reference sequence). The CDR3 loop reads CASSSPGGDTEAFF. For the CDR3, the DNA is TGTGCCAGCAGCTCGCCAGGGGGCGACACTGAAGCTTTCTTT.

The V gene is TRBV7-9, the J gene TRBJ2-2; D unresolved. This CDR3 contains 13 residues. Trimming cost V 7 bases and J 6 bases, with 12 bases left between them. CDR1 SEHNR and CDR2 FQNEAQ come from the germline V gene (reference sequence). CDR3 nucleotides: TGTGCCAGCATGTCCGCGTTGGCCGGGGAGCTGTTTTTT. Encoded protein: CASMSALAGELFF.

The J gene is TRBJ1-5, the V gene TRBV6-5, with 7 bases matching TRBD1. Germline lookup yields CDR1 MNHEY and CDR2 SVGAGI. The CDR3 totals 15 residues. V gave up 7 bases and J gave up 1 base; unmatched junction bases: 7. The CDR3 sequence: CASTIQGPSNQPQHF. CDR3 in DNA: TGTGCCAGCACTATACAGGGGCCGAGCAATCAGCCCCAGCATTTT.

The chain joins TRBV3-1 (or the pseudogene TRBV3-2) to TRBJ2-5, with D perhaps matching TRBD1 (5 bases). The CDR3 extends over 14 amino acids. Between the trimmed V and J ends, which lost 6 bases and 3 bases, there was a span of 14 bases. Germline CDR1 and CDR2: LGHDT and YNNKEL (reference sequence). CDR3 protein: CASRGKAGKETQYF. CDR3 nucleotides: TGTGCCAGCAGGGGAAAGGCAGGGAAAGAGACCCAGTACTTC.

The chain has TRBV19 and TRBJ1-1, with 7 bases matching TRBD1. The CDR3 spans 15 residues. Germline lookup yields CDR1 LNHDA and CDR2 SQIVND (reference sequence). V trimming: 5 bases; J trimming: 0 bases; junction bases outside the gene matches: 6. Here the CDR3 reads CASSDDRVVNTEAFF. The CDR3 DNA is TGTGCCAGTAGTGACGACAGGGTAGTGAACACTGAAGCTTTCTTT.

The V call is TRBV5-1, the J call TRBJ1-2; tentatively, D is TRBD1 (6 bases). V lost 0 bases to trimming and J lost 3 bases, with 12 bases between them. CDR3 size: 15 residues. Germline assignment: CDR1 SGHRS and CDR2 YFSETQ. CDR3 sequence (DNA): TGCGCCAGCAGCTTGGTGGCAGGGGATGACTATGGCTACACCTTC. Protein sequence: CASSLVAGDDYGYTF.

This sequence joins TRBV6-5 and TRBJ1-6; no definite D call. CDR1 MNHEY and CDR2 SVGAGI come from the germline V gene. V lost 2 bases and J 7 bases, leaving 12 bases between the germline ends. This CDR3 region has 15 residues. The CDR3 DNA sequence: TGTGCCAGCAGTTACACTCACATGGAAAATTCACCCCTCCACTTT. It encodes CASSYTHMENSPLHF.

The rearrangement uses TRBV2 and TRBJ1-1, with D perhaps TRBD1 (5 bases). The germline CDR1 and CDR2 sequences are SNHLY and FYNNEI. This CDR3 spans 13 amino acids. Trimming cost V 3 bases and J 2 bases, with 7 bases left between them. This chain's CDR3 is CASSEGGNTEAFF. The CDR3, as DNA: TGTGCCAGCAGTGAGGGGGGAAACACTGAAGCTTTCTTT.

The chain joins TRBV30 to TRBJ1-1; D not resolved. The germline gives CDR1 GTSNPN, CDR2 SVGIG (reference sequence). CDR3 size: 11 residues. The CDR3 here is CALERNTEAFF. As DNA, the CDR3 is TGTGCTTTGGAGCGGAACACTGAAGCTTTCTTT. Drawing the rest from reference TRBV30 and TRBJ1-1, the complete variable domain is SQTIHQWPATLVQPVGSPLSLECTVEGTSNPNLYWYRQAAGRGLQLLFYSVGIGQISSEVPQNLSASRPQDRQFILSSKKLLLSDSGFYLCALERNTEAFFGQGTRLTVV.

The CDR3 reads CASSRDQGAARGYTF. CDR3 sequence (DNA): TGTGCCAGTAGCCGCGATCAGGGGGCGGCGCGGGGCTACACCTTC. This chain links TRBV19 with TRBJ1-2, with 8 bases fitting TRBD1. CDR3 length equals 15 residues. Germline-derived CDR1 and CDR2 are LNHDA and SQIVND (reference sequence). Trimming at V came to 6 bases and at J to 8 bases, leaving 14 bases not matched to a gene.